The text below deals with one T cell receptor (beta chain). The target of this receptor is not known. The record has no base qualities; no much larger clone is one base away. From the cysteine up to the phenylalanine, the CDR3 has a length of 14 residues. Solely the CDR3 DNA is kept, with 42 bases framed from the first base. The germline V gene supplies CDR1 SNHLY and CDR2 FYNNEI. V is reduced by 4 bases and J by 0 bases, leaving a spacing of 10 bases between them. The sample's time point label, in plain terms: individuals recovered from natural SARS-CoV-2 infection. The immunoSEQ Assay was the method used to sequence TCRbeta CDR3 regions. After extraction, genomic DNA underwent amplification by bias-controlled multiplex PCR, followed by high-throughput sequencing. As for how the authors treated the data: To quantify the absolute abundance of every unique TCRbeta CDR3 region, sequences were collapsed and filtered. T cell fraction was estimated by normalization of TCRbeta template counts to usable DNA, with usable DNA being measured through amplification of reference genes present in all nucleated cells. Repertoire TCRs were annotated as SARS-CoV-2-specific when V gene, CDR3 amino acid sequence and J gene were exactly matched to a known reactive TCR set. The reference SARS-CoV-2 TCR set came from MIRA and was filtered for enrichment in COVID-19-positive ImmuneCODE repertoires, removing public or cross-reactive TCRs. Using the MIRA antigens, annotated TCRs were further analysed by specific ORF or by position within an ORF. Breadth was defined as annotated unique rearrangements over total unique productive rearrangements; depth was the summed frequency of those rearrangements. Two-sided Wilcoxon rank-sum tests were applied when comparing TCR breadth between groups. In TCRdb, the immuneACCESS table is reduced to in-frame sequences with V and J assigned. These tables do not hold every clone; where another copy was compared, an unresolved V gene accounts for under half, and the others remain unexplained. V and J calls and clone size are as listed in that table; D and trimming were resolved from the DNA. The sample table contains around 370,000 clones; only one count was recorded for 92% of them. Together, the top ten hold 3% to 5% of the sample.

This sample was included in a study of Ad26.COV2.S vaccination and SARS-CoV-2 variants (dated by TCRdb to the early 2020s). Context from the whole study: Sequencing of the TCRbeta repertoire served to evaluate the specificity and breadth of SARS-CoV-2-reactive T cell receptors following Ad26.COV2.S vaccination. A total of roughly 30 samples were included in the TCR-sequenced set, comprising around 19 Ad26.COV2.S vaccine recipients, 5 placebo recipients and 8 SARS-CoV-2 convalescent individuals.

The paper as a whole reports these results and caveats: The authors noted that the TCR breadth and depth analyses may have underestimated total T cell responses. Vaccine and placebo recipients had comparable non-spike TCR breadth, which fits with the vaccine containing only spike. Higher spike-specific TCR breadth was observed in Ad26.COV2.S recipients than in placebo recipients (P = 0.0014). Substantial breadth of spike-specific CD8+ and CD4+ T cell responses was reported after vaccination.

Here the chain combines TRBV2 and TRBJ2-7, with the identity of the D gene unclear. This TCR was sampled from a human donor who had recovered from COVID-19. The starting material was peripheral blood, obtained after recovery from COVID-19. The base sequence is TGTGCCAGCAGTGCCCACAAGAGCTCCTACGAGCAGTACTTC. This gives the protein CASSAHKSSYEQYF.